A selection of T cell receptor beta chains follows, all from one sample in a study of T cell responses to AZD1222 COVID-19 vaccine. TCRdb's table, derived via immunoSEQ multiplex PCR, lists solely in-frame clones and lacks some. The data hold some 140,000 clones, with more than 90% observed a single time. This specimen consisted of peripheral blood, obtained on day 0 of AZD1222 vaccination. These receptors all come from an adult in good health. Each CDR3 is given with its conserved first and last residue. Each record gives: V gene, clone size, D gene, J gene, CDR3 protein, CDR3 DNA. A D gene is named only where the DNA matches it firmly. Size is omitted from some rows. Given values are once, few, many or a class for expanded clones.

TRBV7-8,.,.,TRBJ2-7,CASSPSGYEQYF,TGTGCCAGCAGCCCCTCGGGCTACGAGCAGTACTTC
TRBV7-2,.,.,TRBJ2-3,CASSLETPGDTQYF,TGTGCCAGCAGCTTAGAGACCCCCGGCGATACGCAGTATTTT
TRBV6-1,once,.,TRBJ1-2,CASSEGGWANYGYTF,TGTGCCAGCAGTGAAGGAGGATGGGCTAACTATGGCTACACCTTC
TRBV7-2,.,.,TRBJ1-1,CASSVQGTPNTEAFF,TGTGCCAGCAGCGTACAAGGGACACCGAACACTGAAGCTTTCTTT
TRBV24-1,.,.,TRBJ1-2,CATSGIGGGEHYGYTF,TGTGCCACCAGTGGGATAGGGGGGGGCGAACACTATGGCTACACCTTC
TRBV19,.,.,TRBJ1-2,CATAWEGYTF,TGTGCCACCGCCTGGGAAGGCTACACCTTC
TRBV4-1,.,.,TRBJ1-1,CASTNLGQQNTEAFF,TGCGCCAGCACCAACTTGGGGCAGCAGAACACTGAAGCTTTCTTT
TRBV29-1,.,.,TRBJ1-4,CSVEDRLNEKLFF,TGCAGCGTTGAAGACAGGCTTAATGAAAAACTGTTTTTT
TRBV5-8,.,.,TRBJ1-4,CASSFLGALNEKLFF,TGTGCCAGCAGCTTTCTAGGGGCCCTTAATGAAAAACTGTTTTTT
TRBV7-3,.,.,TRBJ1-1,CASSYLGANTEAFF,TGTGCCAGCAGCTATCTCGGGGCGAACACTGAAGCTTTCTTT
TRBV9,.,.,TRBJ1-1,CASSAQGHKNTEAFF,TGTGCCAGCAGCGCCCAGGGACATAAGAACACTGAAGCTTTCTTT
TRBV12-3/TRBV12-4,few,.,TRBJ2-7,CASSLLEQYF,TGTGCCAGCAGCCTTTTAGAGCAGTACTTC
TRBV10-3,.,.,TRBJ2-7,CAISESYDSWEQYF,TGTGCCATCAGTGAGTCGTATGATTCTTGGGAGCAGTACTTC
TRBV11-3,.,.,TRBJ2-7,CASSTGHHEQYF,TGTGCCAGCAGCACGGGACATCACGAGCAGTACTTC
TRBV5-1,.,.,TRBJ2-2,CASSSPVGGRTNTGELFF,TGCGCCAGCAGCTCACCAGTTGGGGGACGGACGAACACCGGGGAGCTGTTTTTT
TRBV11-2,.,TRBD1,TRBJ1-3,CASSFKPGQGARGNTIYF,TGTGCCAGCAGCTTTAAGCCCGGACAGGGGGCGCGTGGAAACACCATATATTTT
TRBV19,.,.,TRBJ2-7,CASSIQATAAYEQYF,TGTGCCAGTAGTATCCAAGCAACAGCCGCCTACGAGCAGTACTTC
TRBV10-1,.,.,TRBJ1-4,CASSEYEPSNEKLFF,TGCGCCAGCAGTGAGTATGAGCCTAGCAATGAAAAACTGTTTTTT
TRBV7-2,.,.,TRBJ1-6,CASSQGYNSPLHF,TGTGCCAGCAGCCAGGGGTACAATTCACCCCTCCACTTT
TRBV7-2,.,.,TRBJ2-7,CASSFSPGLHNEQYF,TGTGCCAGCAGCTTTTCCCCGGGGCTCCACAACGAGCAGTACTTC
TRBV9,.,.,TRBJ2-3,CASSGSFGQPADTQYF,TGTGCCAGCAGCGGGTCGTTTGGACAGCCGGCAGATACGCAGTATTTT
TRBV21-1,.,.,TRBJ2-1,CASSNLSHSGNEQFF,TGTGCCAGCAGCAACCTGTCGCACAGTGGGAATGAGCAGTTCTTC
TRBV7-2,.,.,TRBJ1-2,CASSLGTDFNYGYTF,TGTGCCAGCAGCTTAGGGACAGACTTTAACTATGGCTACACCTTC
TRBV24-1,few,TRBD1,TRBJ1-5,CATGGTGFNQPQHF,TGTGCCACTGGAGGGACAGGGTTCAATCAGCCCCAGCATTTT
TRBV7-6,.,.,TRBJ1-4,CASSLGARDTATNEKLFF,TGTGCCAGCAGCTTAGGGGCCCGAGACACTGCAACTAATGAAAAACTGTTTTTT
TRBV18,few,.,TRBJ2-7,CASSPQGGGYEQYF,TGTGCCAGCTCACCTCAAGGTGGGGGCTACGAGCAGTACTTC
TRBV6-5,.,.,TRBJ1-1,CASSYGEGTEAFF,TGTGCCAGCAGTTACGGCGAAGGCACTGAAGCTTTCTTT
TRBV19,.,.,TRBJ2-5,CASSSQGETQYF,TGTGCCAGTAGTTCCCAGGGGGAGACCCAGTACTTC
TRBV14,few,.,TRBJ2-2,CASSQTGRTISGELFF,TGTGCCAGCAGCCAGACAGGACGCACGATTTCCGGGGAGCTGTTTTTT